The rows below give T cell receptor beta chains drawn from one sample of a study of cytomegalovirus exposure and HLA in healthy donors. Sequenced by immunoSEQ multiplex PCR; TCRdb stores in-frame clones only, minus some. This sample has roughly 200,000 clones; approximately 80% occur once, and the top ten carry 1.8%. The sequenced sample consisted of PBMCs. All receptors come from a woman between 25 and 40 years old in good health and CMV-seronegative. CDR3s include the opening cysteine and the closing phenylalanine or tryptophan. A D gene is named only where the DNA matches it firmly. Clone size is given for some rows only: seen once, a few or many times, or a class if the clone is expanded.

V gene	CDR3 length	clone size	D gene	J gene	CDR3 protein	CDR3 DNA
TRBV18	14	NA	NA	TRBJ2-7	CASSSPGSPYEQYF	TGTGCCAGCTCATCTCCAGGCTCCCCCTACGAGCAGTACTTC
TRBV28	14	NA	NA	TRBJ1-2	CASNYRVVNYGYTF	TGTGCCAGCAACTACAGGGTTGTGAACTATGGCTACACCTTC
TRBV4-1	13	NA	TRBD1	TRBJ2-7	CASSKIGGQASSF	TGCGCCAGCAGCAAAATAGGGGGACAGGCATCAAGCTTC
TRBV5-1	15	NA	TRBD1	TRBJ2-7	CASSLAGDRSYEQYF	TGCGCCAGCAGCTTGGCTGGGGACAGGTCCTACGAGCAGTACTTC
TRBV5-4	14	few	TRBD2	TRBJ2-2	CASSPAGVTGELFF	TGTGCCAGCAGCCCAGCGGGGGTCACCGGGGAGCTGTTTTTT
TRBV7-7	14	few	NA	TRBJ2-5	CASSYGAGQETQYF	TGTGCTAGCAGCTATGGCGCGGGACAAGAGACCCAGTACTTC
TRBV19	13	NA	TRBD1	TRBJ1-1	CASSMTGLTEAFF	TGTGCCAGTAGTATGACAGGGTTGACTGAAGCTTTCTTT
TRBV5-1	16	NA	TRBD1	TRBJ2-5	CASSLLPTGSQETQYF	TGCGCCAGCAGCTTGCTACCGACAGGGTCCCAAGAGACCCAGTACTTC
TRBV6-6	14	NA	NA	TRBJ2-7	CASSATGRTYEQYF	TGTGCCAGCAGTGCGACAGGCAGAACCTACGAGCAGTACTTC
TRBV5-5	15	NA	NA	TRBJ1-5	CASREVAGDNQPQHF	TGTGCCAGCAGGGAGGTAGCAGGGGACAATCAGCCCCAGCATTTT
TRBV15	15	few	TRBD2	TRBJ2-1	CATSRASGDYNEQFF	TGTGCCACCAGCAGAGCTAGCGGGGACTACAATGAGCAGTTCTTC
TRBV19	15	NA	TRBD2	TRBJ2-1	CASSTSGGARNEQFF	TGTGCCAGTAGTACTAGCGGGGGGGCCCGCAATGAGCAGTTCTTC
TRBV5-1	16	NA	TRBD1	TRBJ1-1	CASSYRDRGNNAEAFF	TGCGCCAGCAGCTACCGGGACAGGGGGAATAATGCTGAAGCTTTCTTT
TRBV29-1	11	NA	TRBD1	TRBJ2-7	CSVGGQDEQYF	TGCAGCGTCGGGGGACAGGACGAGCAGTACTTC
TRBV6-1	19	NA	TRBD2	TRBJ2-4	CASSEAEAGGGIAKNIQYF	TGTGCCAGCAGTGAAGCTGAAGCGGGGGGCGGCATAGCCAAAAACATTCAGTACTTC
TRBV11-3	14	NA	NA	TRBJ1-1	CASSLAYGDTEAFF	TGTGCCAGCAGCTTAGCTTATGGAGATACTGAAGCTTTCTTT
TRBV27	15	NA	TRBD1	TRBJ2-7	CASNAGTGGSYEQYF	TGTGCCAGCAACGCCGGGACAGGGGGTTCCTACGAGCAGTACTTC
TRBV27	14	NA	TRBD1	TRBJ2-5	CASSGQGSQETQYF	TGTGCCAGCAGCGGACAGGGGAGTCAAGAGACCCAGTACTTC
TRBV29-1	16	NA	NA	TRBJ1-2	CSVEGGSSGSDYGYTF	TGCAGCGTTGAAGGTGGGAGTAGTGGCAGTGACTATGGCTACACCTTC
TRBV4-1	19	NA	TRBD1	TRBJ2-6	CASSQEGTGNIAGANVLTF	TGCGCCAGCAGCCAAGAAGGGACAGGGAACATCGCGGGGGCCAACGTCCTGACTTTC
TRBV7-9	14	NA	NA	TRBJ1-2	CASSLPRGGAGYTF	TGTGCCAGCAGCTTACCAAGGGGTGGTGCCGGCTACACCTTC
TRBV4-3	15	few	NA	TRBJ2-7	CASSQDLGRGNEQYF	TGCGCCAGCAGCCAAGATCTGGGCAGGGGCAACGAGCAGTACTTC
TRBV4-3	16	NA	NA	TRBJ2-1	CASSQDYASSYNEQFF	TGCGCCAGCAGCCAAGATTATGCGAGCTCCTACAATGAGCAGTTCTTC
TRBV6-1	17	NA	NA	TRBJ2-2	CASSELRGGTSTGELFF	TGTGCCAGCAGTGAATTAAGGGGGGGCACGTCGACCGGGGAGCTGTTTTTT
TRBV27	19	NA	TRBD1	TRBJ1-3	CASSLPRYYRGASGNTIYF	TGTGCCAGCAGTTTACCGAGATATTACAGGGGAGCTTCTGGAAACACCATATATTTT
TRBV2	15	NA	NA	TRBJ1-1	CASSEALWGTDEAFF	TGTGCCAGCAGTGAAGCGCTATGGGGGACTGACGAAGCTTTCTTT
TRBV5-1	15	NA	NA	TRBJ2-1	CASSGIADAYNEQFF	TGCGCCAGCAGCGGGATAGCGGACGCATACAATGAGCAGTTCTTC
TRBV19	15	NA	TRBD1	TRBJ1-1	CASSIFGQANTEAFF	TGTGCCAGTAGTATATTCGGACAGGCGAACACTGAAGCTTTCTTT
TRBV4-3	13	once	NA	TRBJ2-7	CASSQDYGGEQYF	TGCGCCAGCAGCCAAGATTACGGGGGCGAGCAGTACTTC
TRBV11-2	13	NA	NA	TRBJ2-1	CASSLLGVNEQFF	TGTGCCAGCAGCTTATTAGGGGTCAATGAGCAGTTCTTC
TRBV18	13	NA	NA	TRBJ2-2	CASGQTNTGELFF	TGTGCCAGCGGACAGACGAACACCGGGGAGCTGTTTTTT
TRBV2	16	NA	TRBD2	TRBJ2-1	CASSGGFGLVANEQFF	TGTGCCAGCAGTGGGGGTTTTGGACTAGTTGCCAATGAGCAGTTCTTC
TRBV7-8	13	NA	NA	TRBJ1-2	CASSLGGNDGYTF	TGTGCCAGCAGCTTAGGAGGGAATGATGGCTACACCTTC
TRBV30	13	once	TRBD2	TRBJ2-7	CAWRLAGAYEQYF	TGTGCCTGGAGGCTAGCGGGAGCATACGAGCAATACTTC
TRBV18	14	NA	NA	TRBJ1-1	CASSPDILNTEAFF	TGTGCCAGCTCACCGGACATTCTTAACACTGAAGCTTTCTTT
TRBV10-2	15	NA	TRBD2	TRBJ2-1	CASRKTSGGYNEQFF	TGCGCCAGCAGGAAGACTAGCGGGGGTTACAATGAGCAGTTCTTC
TRBV5-1	18	NA	TRBD2	TRBJ2-3	CASSLDVSGYPSTDTQYF	TGCGCCAGCAGCTTGGACGTTAGCGGGTACCCTAGCACAGATACGCAGTATTTT
TRBV18	15	few	TRBD2	TRBJ2-7	CASSLGTSGTYEQYF	TGTGCCAGCTCCCTCGGGACTAGCGGAACCTACGAGCAGTACTTC
TRBV15	13	NA	NA	TRBJ1-1	CATSSQGNTEAFF	TGTGCCACCAGCAGTCAGGGGAACACTGAAGCTTTCTTT
TRBV7-9	15	NA	NA	TRBJ2-7	CASSYPPGENYEQYF	TGTGCCAGCAGCTACCCTCCTGGGGAGAACTACGAGCAGTACTTC
TRBV25-1	13	few	TRBD1	TRBJ1-2	CASSGPRTGTNTF	TGTGCCAGCAGCGGGCCTCGGACAGGGACAAACACCTTC
TRBV7-2	17	few	TRBD2	TRBJ2-2	CASSFRSGGAQNGELFF	TGTGCCAGCAGCTTTCGTAGCGGGGGGGCCCAAAACGGGGAGCTGTTTTTT
TRBV6-1	13	few	NA	TRBJ1-1	CASSEQENTEAFF	TGTGCCAGCAGTGAACAGGAGAACACTGAAGCTTTCTTT
TRBV2	16	NA	TRBD1	TRBJ2-7	CASSGQGDWRTYEQYF	TGTGCCAGCTCGGGACAGGGCGACTGGAGGACCTACGAGCAGTACTTC
TRBV7-6	16	NA	TRBD1	TRBJ2-1	CASSVLRGPTYNEQFF	TGTGCCAGCAGCGTCCTCAGGGGGCCGACTTACAATGAGCAGTTCTTC
TRBV19	11	NA	TRBD1	TRBJ2-5	CASRTGETQYF	TGTGCCAGTAGGACAGGGGAGACCCAGTACTTC
TRBV29-1	14	NA	TRBD1	TRBJ1-2	CSVAGRTGGHGYTF	TGCAGCGTTGCAGGGAGAACAGGGGGCCATGGCTACACCTTC
TRBV6-6	14	NA	NA	TRBJ2-3	CASSYDGGSDTQYF	TGTGCCAGCAGTTACGATGGGGGCTCAGATACGCAGTATTTT
TRBV7-3	17	NA	NA	TRBJ1-6	CASSSSRPRILGSPLHF	TGTGCCAGCAGCTCCTCACGCCCCAGGATTTTAGGATCACCCCTCCACTTT
TRBV7-3	15	few	TRBD1	TRBJ1-2	CASSSGQGTNYGYTF	TGTGCCAGCAGCTCCGGACAGGGCACTAACTATGGCTACACCTTC
TRBV7-3	13	NA	NA	TRBJ2-7	CASSLKGGGEQYF	TGTGCCAGCAGCTTAAAGGGCGGAGGCGAGCAGTACTTC
TRBV2	15	NA	TRBD2	TRBJ2-1	CATMTRGGSVNEQFF	TGTGCCACCATGACTCGGGGCGGGAGCGTCAATGAGCAGTTCTTC
TRBV18	15	NA	TRBD2	TRBJ2-1	CASSPPGLADNEQFF	TGTGCCAGCTCACCACCGGGGCTAGCGGACAATGAGCAGTTCTTC
TRBV4-1	19	NA	NA	TRBJ2-3	CASSLRPAADSTGTDTQYF	TGCGCCAGCAGCCTGAGACCAGCCGCGGACTCAACAGGCACAGATACGCAGTATTTT
TRBV2	15	NA	NA	TRBJ2-3	CASSGGLGRTDTQYF	TGTGCCAGCAGCGGGGGATTGGGTCGCACAGATACGCAGTATTTT